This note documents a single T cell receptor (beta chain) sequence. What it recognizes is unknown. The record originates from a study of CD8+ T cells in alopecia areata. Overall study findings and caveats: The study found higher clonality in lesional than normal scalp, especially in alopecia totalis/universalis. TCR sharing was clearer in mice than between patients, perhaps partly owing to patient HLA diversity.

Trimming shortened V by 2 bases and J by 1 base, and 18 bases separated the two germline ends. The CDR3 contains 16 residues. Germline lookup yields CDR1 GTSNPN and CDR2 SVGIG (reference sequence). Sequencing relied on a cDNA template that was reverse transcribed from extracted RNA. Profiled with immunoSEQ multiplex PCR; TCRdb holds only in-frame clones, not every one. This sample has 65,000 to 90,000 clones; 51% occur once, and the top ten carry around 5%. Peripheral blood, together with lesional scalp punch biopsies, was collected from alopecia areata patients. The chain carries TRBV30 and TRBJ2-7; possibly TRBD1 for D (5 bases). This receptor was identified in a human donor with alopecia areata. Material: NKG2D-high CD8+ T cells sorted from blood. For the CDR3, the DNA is TGTGCCTGGAGTCCCCCCCTCTCGACAGAATCCTACGAGCAGTACTTC. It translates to CAWSPPLSTESYEQYF. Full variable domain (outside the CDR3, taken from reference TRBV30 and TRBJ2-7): SQTIHQWPATLVQPVGSPLSLECTVEGTSNPNLYWYRQAAGRGLQLLFYSVGIGQISSEVPQNLSASRPQDRQFILSSKKLLLSDSGFYLCAWSPPLSTESYEQYFGPGTRLTVT.